Shown below are 18 T cell receptor beta chains from a single sample sequenced in a study of molecular identifiers for immune sequencing clone quantification. In TCRdb, the PCR reads were re-called with MiXCR into one record per CDR3 protein. Of roughly 90,000 distinct CDR3 sequences in the sample, about 23% were seen once. Specimen: naive CD8+ T cells from blood, with Jurkat cell RNA spiked in. This sample's subset: FACS-sorted CD8+CD4-CCR7+CD45RA+ naive T cells. The origin of the receptors is a human donor in good health. Some libraries in this study had Jurkat cell RNA spiked in.

This clonotype was picked up many times. J is TRBJ1-5 and V is TRBV9, with 7 bases fitting TRBD1. The germline CDR1 and CDR2 sequences are SGDLS and YYNGEE. Trimming removed 4 bases from V and 4 bases from J; junction bases left unmatched: 5. This CDR3 contains 14 residues. CDR3 in DNA: TGTGCCAGCAGCCCGCAGGGGGGGAATCAGCCCCAGCATTTT. The encoded protein is CASSPQGGNQPQHF.

The chain combines TRBV28 with TRBJ1-2, with D unclear. The CDR3 loop spans 15 amino acids. The germline V gene encodes CDR1 MDHEN and CDR2 SYDVKM. Between the trimmed V and J ends, which lost 5 bases and 0 bases, there was a span of 13 bases. CDR3 DNA: TGTGCCAGCAGTCCCTTTACGGGGTCTAACTATGGCTACACCTTC. This sequence encodes CASSPFTGSNYGYTF.

The chain uses TRBV6-2 or TRBV6-3 and TRBJ2-2; perhaps D is TRBD1 or TRBD2 (6 bases each). CDR1 and CDR2 (germline): MNHEY, SVGEGT. V dropped 6 bases and J dropped 6 bases, with 14 bases sitting between them. CDR3 length equals 14 residues. In DNA form, the CDR3 reads TGTGCCAGCAGAGAAGGGGGGCCCCCCGGGGAGCTGTTTTTT. Translated, it gives CASREGGPPGELFF.

Notes on this clonotype: Just one base apart from a much larger clone, this may be a read error. This chain links TRBV19 with TRBJ2-3; D not resolved. Per germline, CDR1 LNHDA and CDR2 SQIVND (reference sequence). The CDR3 runs to 15 residues. The CDR3: CASGIDSGYTDTQYF. CDR3 nucleotide sequence: TGTGCCAGTGGTATAGATTCCGGATACACAGATACGCAGTATTTT. Using reference TRBV19 and TRBJ2-3 for the parts outside the CDR3, the full variable domain is DGGITQSPKYLFRKEGQNVTLSCEQNLNHDAMYWYRQDPGQGLRLIYYSQIVNDFQKGDIAEGYSVSREKKESFPLTVTSAQKNPTAFYLCASGIDSGYTDTQYFGPGTRLTVL.

Only a few counts were recorded for this clonotype. V gene TRBV27 combines with J gene TRBJ1-2; D not resolved. The CDR3 consists of 15 residues. The germline V and J ends were trimmed by 0 bases and 0 bases, with 8 bases remaining between them. Germline CDR1 MNHEY, CDR2 SMNVEV (reference sequence). This CDR3 is CASSLSLTANYGYTF. As DNA, the CDR3 is TGTGCCAGCAGTTTATCATTAACAGCTAACTATGGCTACACCTTC.

The V call is TRBV20-1, the J call TRBJ2-7, with 9 bases identical to TRBD1. Per the germline V gene, CDR1 is DFQATT and CDR2 is SNEGSKA (reference sequence). The CDR3 covers 13 residues. With 1 base clipped from V and 6 bases from J, the junction kept 4 bases outside the gene matches. The CDR3 region has the DNA TGCAGTGCTAGAGGGGACAGGGTTTTCGAGCAGTACTTC. It yields the protein CSARGDRVFEQYF.

This clonotype was found many times. The rearrangement links TRBV5-4 to TRBJ2-7; 8 bases agree with TRBD1. With 0 bases clipped from V and 0 bases from J, the junction kept 2 bases outside the gene matches. The CDR3 is 15 residues long. The germline CDR1 and CDR2 sequences are SGHNT and YYREEE (reference sequence). Here the CDR3 DNA reads TGTGCCAGCAGCTTGGGACAGGGGAACTCCTACGAGCAGTACTTC. As protein: CASSLGQGNSYEQYF.

There are many counts of this clonotype. The rearrangement joins TRBV5-5 to TRBJ2-2; D uncertain. The CDR3 contains 15 residues. The germline V and J ends were trimmed by 4 bases and 3 bases, with 13 bases remaining between them. The germline V gene has CDR1 SGHKS and CDR2 YYEKEE (reference sequence). In DNA, the CDR3 is TGTGCCAGCAGCACGGATGGCCACTACACCGGGGAGCTGTTTTTT. Protein product: CASSTDGHYTGELFF.

As for this clonotype: This may come from a read error, since a much larger clone is one base off. This chain connects TRBV9 to TRBJ1-1; TRBD1 matches at 8 bases. Germline values: CDR1 SGDLS, CDR2 YYNGEE. The CDR3 is 17 amino acids. The CDR3 DNA sequence: TGTGGCAGCAGCGTAGCCGGGACAGGAAAGGGGAACACTGAAGCTTTCTTT. Encoded protein: CGSSVAGTGKGNTEAFF.

In its sample, this clonotype was seen many times. The CDR3 here is CASSSTGYEQYF. For the CDR3, the DNA is TGTGCCAGCAGCTCGACAGGGTACGAGCAGTACTTC. This chain uses TRBV7-2 with TRBJ2-7; TRBD1 aligns across 7 bases. Losses at the gene ends were 4 bases for V and 4 bases for J; bases not matched to a gene: 1. The CDR3 runs to 12 residues. CDR1 SGHTA and CDR2 FQGNSA come from the germline V gene.

Comment on this clonotype: A much larger clone differs from this one at a single base, so this may be a read error. The V call is TRBV7-9, the J call TRBJ1-5, with D possibly matching TRBD1 (5 bases). V was clipped by 4 bases and J by 6 bases, with 28 bases between them. The CDR3 runs to 19 residues. CDR1 SEHNR and CDR2 FQNEAQ come from the germline V gene (reference sequence). CDR3 sequence (DNA): TGTGCCAGCAGCTCAGCGGTCGGGGCTAACCGGGAGAGGGGTCAGCCCCAGCATTTT. Amino acid sequence: CASSSAVGANRERGQPQHF.

With regard to this clonotype: An end of the junction differs from the germline gene, which may be a read error. The chain joins TRBV6-5 to TRBJ2-7; possibly TRBD1 or TRBD2 for D (5 bases each). The germline CDR1 and CDR2 sequences are MNHEY and SVGAGI. The CDR3 has 17 residues. Written as DNA, the CDR3 is TGTGCCAGCAGCTACTCTCACGGGGACGGACCCTTCTACGAGCAGTACTTC. It encodes CASSYSHGDGPFYEQYF.

This clonotype is a singleton in its sample. The junction departs from the called germline gene at one end, perhaps through a read error. The rearrangement uses TRBV9 and TRBJ2-2, with 8 bases identical to TRBD2. This CDR3 spans 13 amino acids. In germline, CDR1 is SGDLS, CDR2 YYNGEE. The CDR3 nucleotides read TGTGCCAGCAGGGGACTAGTCACCCGGGAGCTGTTTTTT. Translated: CASRGLVTRELFF.

The V and J genes are TRBV30 and TRBJ2-1, with unresolved D. V gave up 0 bases and J gave up 9 bases, with 9 bases separating them. The germline CDR1 and CDR2 sequences are GTSNPN and SVGIG (reference sequence). This CDR3 contains 12 residues. The CDR3 sequence: CAWSVVDGEQFF. CDR3 DNA: TGTGCCTGGAGTGTTGTAGATGGTGAGCAGTTCTTC.

A word on this clonotype: The CDR3 ends on some other residue instead of the conserved phenylalanine or tryptophan, so this is likely a read error. This rearrangement joins TRBV19 to TRBJ2-7, with a tentative D call TRBD2 (5 bases). Trimming removed 5 bases from V and 3 bases from J, with 17 bases in between. The germline gives CDR1 LNHDA, CDR2 SQIVND (reference sequence). This CDR3 spans 15 amino acids. The CDR3 DNA follows: TGTGCCAGTAGTCCCGAGGGCAGAACTTTCTACGAGCAGTACCTC. Its protein product is CASSPEGRTFYEQYL.

With regard to this clonotype: A single base separates this from a much larger clone, so it may be a read error. The chain has TRBV4-3 and TRBJ2-7; D is possibly TRBD2 (7 bases). The CDR3 is made up of 14 amino acids. Per germline, CDR1 LGHNA and CDR2 YSLEER. The CDR3 DNA reads as TGCGCCAGCCGCCAAGAGAGGGGGGGCTACGAGCAGTACTTC. As protein: CASRQERGGYEQYF.

This chain joins TRBV20-1 and TRBJ1-2, with D perhaps matching TRBD1 (5 bases). V was trimmed by 1 base and J by 1 base, leaving 10 bases between them. Germline V gene data show CDR1 as DFQATT and CDR2 as SNEGSKA (reference sequence). The CDR3 loop spans 14 amino acids. This chain's CDR3 is CSARGQGLNYGYTF. The CDR3 coding sequence is TGCAGTGCTAGAGGTCAGGGTCTTAACTATGGCTACACCTTC.

The gene calls are TRBV29-1 and TRBJ2-1, with D maybe TRBD1 (5 bases). The CDR3 is made up of 14 amino acids. Trimming cost V 3 bases and J 0 bases, with 9 bases left between them. Germline assignment: CDR1 SQVTM and CDR2 ANQGSEA. The CDR3: CSVDQGSSYNEQFF. The CDR3 DNA sequence: TGCAGCGTTGATCAGGGAAGCTCCTACAATGAGCAGTTCTTC.